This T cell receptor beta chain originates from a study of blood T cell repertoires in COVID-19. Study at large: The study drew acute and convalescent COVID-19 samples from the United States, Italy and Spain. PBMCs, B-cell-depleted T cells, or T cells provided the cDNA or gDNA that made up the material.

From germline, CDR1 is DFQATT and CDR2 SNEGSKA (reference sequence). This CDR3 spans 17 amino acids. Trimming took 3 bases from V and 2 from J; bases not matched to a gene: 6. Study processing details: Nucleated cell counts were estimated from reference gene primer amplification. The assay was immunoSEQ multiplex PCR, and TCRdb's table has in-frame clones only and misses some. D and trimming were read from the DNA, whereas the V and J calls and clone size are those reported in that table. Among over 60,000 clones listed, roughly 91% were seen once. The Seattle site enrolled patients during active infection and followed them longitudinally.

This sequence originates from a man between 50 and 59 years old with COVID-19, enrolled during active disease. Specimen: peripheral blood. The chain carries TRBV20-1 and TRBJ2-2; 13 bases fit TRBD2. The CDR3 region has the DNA TGCAGTGCTAGTTTACTAGCGGGAGGGATAAACACCGGGGAGCTGTTTTTT. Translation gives CSASLLAGGINTGELFF.